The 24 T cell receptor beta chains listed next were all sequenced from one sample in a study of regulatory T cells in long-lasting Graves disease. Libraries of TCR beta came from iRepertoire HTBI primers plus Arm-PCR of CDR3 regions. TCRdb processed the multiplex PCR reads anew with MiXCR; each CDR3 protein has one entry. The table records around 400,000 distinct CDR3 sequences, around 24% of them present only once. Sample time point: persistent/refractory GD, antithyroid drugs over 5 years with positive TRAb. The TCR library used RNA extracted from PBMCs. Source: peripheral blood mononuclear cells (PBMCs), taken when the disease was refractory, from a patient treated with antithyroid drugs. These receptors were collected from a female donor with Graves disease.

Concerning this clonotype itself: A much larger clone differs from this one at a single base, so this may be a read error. CDR3 region: CASIGSRLEQHF. Here the CDR3 DNA reads TGTGCCAGCATCGGGTCCCGCCTCGAGCAGCACTTC. The genes are TRBV28 and TRBJ2-7; D gene uncertain. CDR1 and CDR2 (germline): MDHEN, SYDVKM. The CDR3 has 12 residues.

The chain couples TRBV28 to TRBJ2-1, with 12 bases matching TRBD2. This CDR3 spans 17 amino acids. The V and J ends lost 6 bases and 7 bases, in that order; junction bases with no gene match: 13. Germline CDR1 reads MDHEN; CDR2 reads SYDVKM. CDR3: CASSRSSGRAGGNEQFF. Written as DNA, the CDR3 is TGTGCCAGCAGCCGATCTAGCGGGAGGGCCGGGGGGAATGAGCAGTTCTTC.

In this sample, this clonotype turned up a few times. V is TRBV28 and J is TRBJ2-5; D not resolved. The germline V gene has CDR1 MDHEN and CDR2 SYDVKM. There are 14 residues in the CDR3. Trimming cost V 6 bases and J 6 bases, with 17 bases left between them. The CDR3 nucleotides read TGTGCCAGCAGCGGCGCTGGCCCGACCAAGACCCAGTACTTC. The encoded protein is CASSGAGPTKTQYF.

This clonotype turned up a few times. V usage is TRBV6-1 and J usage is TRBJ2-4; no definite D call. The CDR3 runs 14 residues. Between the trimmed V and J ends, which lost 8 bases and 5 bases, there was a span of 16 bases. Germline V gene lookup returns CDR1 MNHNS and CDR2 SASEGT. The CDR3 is CASQTGPYENIQYF. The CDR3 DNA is TGTGCCAGCCAAACGGGCCCGTATGAAAACATTCAGTACTTC.

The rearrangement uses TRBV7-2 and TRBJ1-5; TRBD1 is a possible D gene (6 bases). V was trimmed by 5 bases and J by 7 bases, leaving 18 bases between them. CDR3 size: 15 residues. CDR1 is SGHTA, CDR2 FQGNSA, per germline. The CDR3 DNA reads TGTGCCAGCAGCCAATCTTCCGGGGGCGTCCAGCCCCAGCATTTT. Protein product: CASSQSSGGVQPQHF.

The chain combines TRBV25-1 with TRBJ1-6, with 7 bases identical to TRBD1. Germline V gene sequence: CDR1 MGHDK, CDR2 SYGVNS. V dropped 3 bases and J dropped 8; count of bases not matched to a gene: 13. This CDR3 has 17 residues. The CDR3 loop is CASSDSLAGTDDSPLHF. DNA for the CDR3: TGTGCCAGCAGTGATTCCCTCGCCGGGACAGATGATTCACCCCTCCACTTT.

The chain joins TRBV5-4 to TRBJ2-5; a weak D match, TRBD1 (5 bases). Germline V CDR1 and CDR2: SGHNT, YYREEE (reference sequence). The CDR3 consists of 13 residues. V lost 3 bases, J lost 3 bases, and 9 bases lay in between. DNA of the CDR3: TGTGCCAGCAGCTCAGGGTTTGAAGAGACCCAGTACTTC. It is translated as CASSSGFEETQYF. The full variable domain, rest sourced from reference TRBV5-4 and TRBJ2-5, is ETGVTQSPTHLIKTRGQQVTLRCSSQSGHNTVSWYQQALGQGPQFIFQYYREEENGRGNFPPRFSGLQFPNYSSELNVNALELDDSALYLCASSSGFEETQYFGPGTRLLVL.

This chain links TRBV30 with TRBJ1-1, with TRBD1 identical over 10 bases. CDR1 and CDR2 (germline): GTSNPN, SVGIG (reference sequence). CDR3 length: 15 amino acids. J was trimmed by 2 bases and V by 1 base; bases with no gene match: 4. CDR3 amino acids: CAWSAGTGDNTEAFF. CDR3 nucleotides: TGTGCCTGGAGTGCAGGGACAGGGGATAACACTGAAGCTTTCTTT.

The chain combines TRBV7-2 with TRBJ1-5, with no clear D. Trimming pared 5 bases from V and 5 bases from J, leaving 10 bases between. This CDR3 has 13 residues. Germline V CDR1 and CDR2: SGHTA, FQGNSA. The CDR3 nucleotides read TGTGCCAGCAGCCCACAGAGTGATCAGCCCCAGCATTTT. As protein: CASSPQSDQPQHF. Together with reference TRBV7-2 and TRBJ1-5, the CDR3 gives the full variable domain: GAGVSQSPSNKVTEKGKDVELRCDPISGHTALYWYRQSLGQGLEFLIYFQGNSAPDKSGLPSDRFSAERTGGSVSTLTIQRTQQEDSAVYLCASSPQSDQPQHFGDGTRLSIL.

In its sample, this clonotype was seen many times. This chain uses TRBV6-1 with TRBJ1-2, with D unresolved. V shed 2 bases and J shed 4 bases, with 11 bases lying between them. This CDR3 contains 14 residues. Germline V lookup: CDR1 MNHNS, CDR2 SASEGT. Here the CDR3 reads CASSEFRTSYGYTF. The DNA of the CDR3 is TGTGCCAGCAGTGAATTTCGGACCTCCTATGGCTACACCTTC.

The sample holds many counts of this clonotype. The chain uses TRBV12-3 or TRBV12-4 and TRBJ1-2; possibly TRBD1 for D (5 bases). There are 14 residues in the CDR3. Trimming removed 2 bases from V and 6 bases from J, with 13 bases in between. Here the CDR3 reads CASSLMAGTDGYTF. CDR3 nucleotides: TGTGCCAGCAGTTTAATGGCGGGGACCGATGGCTACACCTTC.

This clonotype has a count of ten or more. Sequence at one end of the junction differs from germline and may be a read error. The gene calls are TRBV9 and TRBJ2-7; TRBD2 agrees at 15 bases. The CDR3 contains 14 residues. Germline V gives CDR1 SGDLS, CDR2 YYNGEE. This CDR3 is CASSQGLAGGEVIF. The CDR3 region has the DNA TGTGCCAGCAGCCAAGGACTAGCGGGAGGGGAAGTGATCTTC.

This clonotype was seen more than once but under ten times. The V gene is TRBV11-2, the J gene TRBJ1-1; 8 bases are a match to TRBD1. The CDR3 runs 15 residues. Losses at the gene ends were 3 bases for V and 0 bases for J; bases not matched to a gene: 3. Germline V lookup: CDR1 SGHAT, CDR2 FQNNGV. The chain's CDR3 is CASSFTGGMNTEAFF. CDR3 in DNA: TGTGCCAGCAGCTTTACAGGGGGGATGAACACTGAAGCTTTCTTT.

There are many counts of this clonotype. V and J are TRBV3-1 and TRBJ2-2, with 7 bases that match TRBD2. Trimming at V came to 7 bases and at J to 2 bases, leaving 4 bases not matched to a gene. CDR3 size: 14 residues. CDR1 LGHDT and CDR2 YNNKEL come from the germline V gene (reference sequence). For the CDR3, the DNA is TGTGCCAGCAAAACGGGAGGAAACACCGGGGAGCTGTTTTTT. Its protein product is CASKTGGNTGELFF.

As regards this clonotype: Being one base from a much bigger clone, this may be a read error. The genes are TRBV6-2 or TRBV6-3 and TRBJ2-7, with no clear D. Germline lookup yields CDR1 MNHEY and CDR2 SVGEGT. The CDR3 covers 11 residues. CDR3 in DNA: TGTGCCAGCGGCTTTGGAGAGAAGAAATGCTTC. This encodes CASGFGEKKCF.

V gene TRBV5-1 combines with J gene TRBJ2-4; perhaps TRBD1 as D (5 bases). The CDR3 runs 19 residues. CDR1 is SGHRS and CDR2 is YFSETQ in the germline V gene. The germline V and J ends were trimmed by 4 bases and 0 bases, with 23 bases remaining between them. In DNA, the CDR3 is TGCGCCAGCAGCCCCGACAGATCGACGGGCTCCCTAGCCAAAAACATTCAGTACTTC. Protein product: CASSPDRSTGSLAKNIQYF.

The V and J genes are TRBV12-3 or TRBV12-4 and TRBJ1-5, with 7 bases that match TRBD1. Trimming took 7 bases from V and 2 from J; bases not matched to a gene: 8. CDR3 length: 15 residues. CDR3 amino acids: CASTENRGGNQPQHF. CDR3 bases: TGTGCCAGCACCGAAAACAGGGGTGGCAATCAGCCCCAGCATTTT.

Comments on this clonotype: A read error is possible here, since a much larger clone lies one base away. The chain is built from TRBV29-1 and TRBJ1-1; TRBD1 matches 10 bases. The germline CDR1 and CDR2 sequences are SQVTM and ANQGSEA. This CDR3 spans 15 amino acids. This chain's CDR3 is CNVRIGDRGGTEAFF. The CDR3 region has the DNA TGCAACGTTCGCATAGGGGACAGGGGTGGAACTGAAGCTTTCTTT.

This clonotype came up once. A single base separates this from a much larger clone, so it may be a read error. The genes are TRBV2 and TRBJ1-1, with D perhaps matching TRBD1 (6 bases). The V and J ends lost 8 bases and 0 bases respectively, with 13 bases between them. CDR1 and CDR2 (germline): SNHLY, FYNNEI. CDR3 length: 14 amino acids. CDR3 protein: CASGGPDMNTEAFF. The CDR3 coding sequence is TGTGCCAGCGGGGGGCCGGACATGAACACTGAAGCTTTCTTT.

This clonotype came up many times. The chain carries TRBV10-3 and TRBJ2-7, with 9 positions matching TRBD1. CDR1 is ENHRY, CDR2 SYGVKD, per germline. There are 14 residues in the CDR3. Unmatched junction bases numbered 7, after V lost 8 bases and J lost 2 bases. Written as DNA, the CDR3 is TGTGCCATCGAGGCCGGGACAGGGACCTACGAGCAGTACTTC. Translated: CAIEAGTGTYEQYF.

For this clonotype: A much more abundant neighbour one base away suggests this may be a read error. In DNA, the CDR3 is TGTCCCAGCAGTTTATTAGGTGTCACAGGTACCGGCAATCAGCCCCAGCATTTT. It is translated as CPSSLLGVTGTGNQPQHF. This chain connects TRBV27 to TRBJ1-5; D perhaps matches TRBD1 (5 bases). Germline lookup yields CDR1 MNHEY and CDR2 SMNVEV (reference sequence). CDR3 size: 18 residues.

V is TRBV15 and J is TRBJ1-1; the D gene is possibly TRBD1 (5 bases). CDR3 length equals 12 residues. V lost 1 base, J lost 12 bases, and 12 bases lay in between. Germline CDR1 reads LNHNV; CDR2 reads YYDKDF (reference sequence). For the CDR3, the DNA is TGTGCCACCAGCAGAGTCCAGGGTTTAACTTTCTTT. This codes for CATSRVQGLTFF.

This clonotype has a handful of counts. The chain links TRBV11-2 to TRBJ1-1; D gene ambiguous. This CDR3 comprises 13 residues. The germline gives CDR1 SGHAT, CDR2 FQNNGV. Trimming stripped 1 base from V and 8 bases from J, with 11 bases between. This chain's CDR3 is CASSLGRSGEAFF. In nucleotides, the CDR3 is TGTGCCAGCAGCTTAGGGAGGTCGGGAGAAGCTTTCTTT.

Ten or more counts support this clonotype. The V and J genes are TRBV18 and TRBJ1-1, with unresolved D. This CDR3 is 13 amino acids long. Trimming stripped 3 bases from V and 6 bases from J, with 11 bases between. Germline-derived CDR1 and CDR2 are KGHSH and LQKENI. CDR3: CASSPKGPPEAFF. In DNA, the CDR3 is TGTGCCAGCTCACCTAAGGGTCCCCCTGAAGCTTTCTTT.